Listed here are 14 T cell receptor beta chains from one sample, sequenced in a study of CXCR4 blockade with PD-1 therapy in pancreatic cancer. Assay: immunoSEQ multiplex PCR; the TCRdb copy retains only in-frame clones and omits some. The table has over 2,500 clones, about 45% seen once. The material sequenced was tumor tissue. The receptor source for this set is a human donor with pancreatic ductal adenocarcinoma.

The sample holds a few counts of this clone. The genes are TRBV19 and TRBJ1-5; perhaps TRBD1 as D (5 bases). V lost 1 base, J lost 2 bases, and 12 bases lay in between. Germline CDR1 and CDR2: LNHDA and SQIVND (reference sequence). The CDR3 spans 16 residues. CDR3 residues: CASSIGGTQGNQPQHF. The CDR3 DNA reads TGTGCCAGTAGTATAGGGGGGACCCAGGGCAATCAGCCCCAGCATTTT. Combining the CDR3 with reference TRBV19 and TRBJ1-5 gives the whole variable domain DGGITQSPKYLFRKEGQNVTLSCEQNLNHDAMYWYRQDPGQGLRLIYYSQIVNDFQKGDIAEGYSVSREKKESFPLTVTSAQKNPTAFYLCASSIGGTQGNQPQHFGDGTRLSIL.

This clone occurred a few times. This chain links TRBV19 with TRBJ1-1; no clear D gene. Per the germline V gene, CDR1 is LNHDA and CDR2 is SQIVND (reference sequence). Trimming took off 6 bases at V and 0 bases at J, with 8 bases between the two ends. The CDR3 loop spans 13 amino acids. The CDR3 DNA follows: TGTGCCAGTAGCAGATACATGAACACTGAAGCTTTCTTT. It specifies CASSRYMNTEAFF.

The CDR3: CASSQRRQSYEQYF. CDR3 nucleotides: TGTGCCAGCAGCCAACGAAGACAGAGCTACGAGCAGTACTTC. This sequence joins TRBV14 and TRBJ2-7, with D tentatively TRBD1 (5 bases). The length of the CDR3 is 14 residues. Trimming shortened V by 2 bases and J by 3 bases, and 11 bases separated the two germline ends. The germline V gene has CDR1 SGHDN and CDR2 FVKESK.

The CDR3: CASSIREIGYEQYF. The CDR3 DNA follows: TGTGCCAGTAGTATCCGGGAAATAGGCTACGAGCAGTACTTC. The J gene is TRBJ2-7, the V gene TRBV19, with a weak D call TRBD2 (5 bases). The CDR3 is 14 amino acids. Trimming pared 3 bases from V and 3 bases from J, leaving 12 bases between. Germline V gene sequence: CDR1 LNHDA, CDR2 SQIVND (reference sequence). The full variable domain, completed using reference TRBV19 and TRBJ2-7, is DGGITQSPKYLFRKEGQNVTLSCEQNLNHDAMYWYRQDPGQGLRLIYYSQIVNDFQKGDIAEGYSVSREKKESFPLTVTSAQKNPTAFYLCASSIREIGYEQYFGPGTRLTVT.

The chain combines TRBV19 with TRBJ1-1; D is undetermined. Germline CDR1 LNHDA, CDR2 SQIVND (reference sequence). This CDR3 has 11 amino acids. Trimming removed 5 bases at V and 2 bases at J, with 3 bases between. In DNA, the CDR3 is TGTGCCAGTAGTCTTAACACTGAAGCTTTCTTT. Translating it yields CASSLNTEAFF.

The V call is TRBV6-8, the J call TRBJ2-2, with TRBD2 matching 7 bases. In germline, CDR1 is MNHGY, CDR2 SAAAGT. Trimming removed 2 bases from V and 7 bases from J; junction bases left unmatched: 4. CDR3 size: 14 residues. The CDR3 loop is CASSYDPGGGELFF. The CDR3 DNA follows: TGTGCCAGCAGTTACGACCCGGGGGGCGGGGAGCTGTTTTTT.

The rearrangement joins TRBV5-1 to TRBJ1-3; 7 bases match TRBD1. Germline V lookup: CDR1 SGHRS, CDR2 YFSETQ. CDR3 length: 14 amino acids. After removal of 7 bases from V and 0 bases from J, the junction contained 4 bases not matched to a gene. CDR3: CASGRDSSGNTIYF. The DNA of the CDR3 is TGCGCCAGCGGTAGGGACAGCTCTGGAAACACCATATATTTT. The variable domain in full, with the rest retrieved from reference TRBV5-1 and TRBJ1-3, is KAGVTQTPRYLIKTRGQQVTLSCSPISGHRSVSWYQQTPGQGLQFLFEYFSETQRNKGNFPGRFSGRQFSNSRSEMNVSTLELGDSALYLCASGRDSSGNTIYFGEGSWLTVV.

The chain uses TRBV11-3 and TRBJ2-7; TRBD2 might be the D (6 bases). CDR3 length equals 14 residues. Germline CDR1 and CDR2: SGHNT and YENEEA. The V end was cut by 4 bases, the J end by 5 bases, with 15 bases between. The CDR3 here is CASSSQDYRNEQYF. CDR3 nucleotide sequence: TGTGCCAGCAGCTCCCAGGACTACCGTAACGAGCAGTACTTC.

This clone was seen only a few times. This chain connects TRBV18 to TRBJ2-2; 8 nucleotides match TRBD1. The CDR3 consists of 16 residues. The germline V gene has CDR1 KGHSH and CDR2 LQKENI. Trimming cost V 1 base and J 3 bases; bases outside gene matches: 4. In nucleotides, the CDR3 is TGTGCCAGCTCACCACGGGAACAGGGGGACACCGGGGAGCTGTTTTTT. It is translated as CASSPREQGDTGELFF.

This clone was counted between two and nine times. The chain joins TRBV11-3 to TRBJ1-1; D not resolved. The length of the CDR3 is 18 residues. Trimming stripped 1 base from V and 4 bases from J, with 22 bases between. CDR1 and CDR2 from the germline V gene are SGHNT and YENEEA. In DNA, the CDR3 is TGTGCCAGCAGCTTAGTGATGGGCCCCGGGCTGGGGAGCACTGAAGCTTTCTTT. It codes for CASSLVMGPGLGSTEAFF.

This clone was observed a handful of times. The rearrangement uses TRBV7-4 and TRBJ1-1; unclear D gene. This CDR3 has 13 residues. Germline lookup yields CDR1 SGHVT and CDR2 SQSDAQ. The germline V and J ends were trimmed by 2 bases and 3 bases, with 7 bases remaining between them. CDR3 in DNA: TGTGCCAGCAGCTTATCCCGGGACACTGAAGCTTTCTTT. This codes for CASSLSRDTEAFF. Full variable domain (outside the CDR3, taken from reference TRBV7-4 and TRBJ1-1): GAGVSQSPRYKVAKRGRDVALRCDSISGHVTLYWYRQTLGQGSEVLTYSQSDAQRDKSGRPSGRFSAERPERSVSTLKIQRTEQGDSAVYLCASSLSRDTEAFFGQGTRLTVV.

Within the sample, this clone is medium-sized. This chain joins TRBV12-2 and TRBJ2-2; the table's TRBD1 call for D was not verified on the DNA. TRBV12-2 counts as a pseudogene. This CDR3 has 15 residues. The CDR3 nucleotides are TGTGCCACCCCCATGGGCACCCCGAACACCGGGGAGCTGTTTTTT. Translating it yields CATPMGTPNTGELFF.

The rearrangement joins TRBV5-1 to TRBJ2-7; perhaps TRBD1 as D (6 bases). With 2 bases removed from V and 5 bases from J, the gap between germline ends came to 20 bases. Germline V lookup: CDR1 SGHRS, CDR2 YFSETQ. The CDR3 has 16 residues. Here the CDR3 DNA reads TGCGCCAGCAGCTTTCGGCCCCAGGGGAACAGCAACGAGCAGTACTTC. It yields the protein CASSFRPQGNSNEQYF.

V gene TRBV29-1 combines with J gene TRBJ2-7; the match to TRBD2 covers 7 bases. The CDR3 sequence is 13 residues long. Germline CDR1 and CDR2: SQVTM and ANQGSEA. J lost 4 bases, V lost 6 bases, and 9 bases had no gene match. This CDR3 is CSVWGRVIYEQYF. CDR3 bases: TGCAGCGTGTGGGGGAGGGTAATTTACGAGCAGTACTTC.